The clone carrying this T cell receptor beta chain was recorded only once. The V end lost 8 bases, the J end lost 3 bases, and 14 bases lay between the germline ends. Looked up from germline, CDR1 is SQVTM and CDR2 is ANQGSEA. The CDR3 runs 12 residues. Data came from immunoSEQ multiplex PCR; TCRdb stores just in-frame clones and leaves some out. The profile shows roughly 1.5 million clones, around 98% of them singletons. This specimen comes from a study of shared clonotypes between healthy human individuals. This TCR derives from a man aged 30-40 years in good health. Sequencing input: naive CD4+ T cells sorted from blood. Stated subset: CD45RA+ positively selected. The chain recombines TRBV29-1 with TRBJ2-7; perhaps D is TRBD1 or TRBD2 (6 bases each). CDR3 DNA: TGCAGCATGAGGGGGGCTGGCTACGAGCAGTACTTC. It encodes CSMRGAGYEQYF.